This T cell receptor (beta chain) derives from a study of shared clonotypes between healthy human individuals. A 200 ng quantity of DNA, 25,000 to 35,000 T cell genomes, went into the sorted-subset replicate PCRs. The data were produced by immunoSEQ multiplex PCR, yet TCRdb's version contains in-frame clones alone and is incomplete. The sample yields around 1.6 million clones, 95% to 99% seen once. Deletions cut 10 bases from V and 4 bases from J, with 12 bases between. Germline V gene data show CDR1 as ENHRY and CDR2 as SYGVKD. There are 12 residues in the CDR3. Broader study findings: What limited the represented genetic and exposure-history diversity was the small number of donors. Generally, estimated richness proved larger in naive subsets than it did in memory subsets.

To note about this clone: What it recognizes is unknown.

V gene TRBV10-3 combines with J gene TRBJ2-3, with D possibly being TRBD1 or TRBD2 (5 bases each). The sample comprised naive CD4+ T cells sorted from blood. As to subset: CD45RA+ positively selected. The receptor was derived from a man between 25 and 39 years old in good health. CDR3 bases: TGTGCCACGAGGGACCTCGCAGATACGCAGTATTTT. Protein product: CATRDLADTQYF.